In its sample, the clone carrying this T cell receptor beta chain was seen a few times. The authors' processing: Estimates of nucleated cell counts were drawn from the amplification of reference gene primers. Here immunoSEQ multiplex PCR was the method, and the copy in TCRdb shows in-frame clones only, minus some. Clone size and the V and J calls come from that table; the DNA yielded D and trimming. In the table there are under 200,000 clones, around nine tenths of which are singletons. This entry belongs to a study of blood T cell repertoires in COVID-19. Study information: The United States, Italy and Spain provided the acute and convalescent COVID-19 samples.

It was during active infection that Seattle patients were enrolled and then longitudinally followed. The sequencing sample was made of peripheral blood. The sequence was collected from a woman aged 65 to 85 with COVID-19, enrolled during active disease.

Here the CDR3 DNA reads TGTGCCAGCAGCGCCCGTGGGGAGGGGTCGCCCCAGCATTTT. Translating it yields CASSARGEGSPQHF. The rearrangement joins TRBV2 to TRBJ1-5; D may be TRBD1 (5 bases). This CDR3 contains 14 residues. Germline loops: CDR1 SNHLY, CDR2 FYNNEI. V lost 6 bases, J lost 9 bases, and 18 bases lay in between.